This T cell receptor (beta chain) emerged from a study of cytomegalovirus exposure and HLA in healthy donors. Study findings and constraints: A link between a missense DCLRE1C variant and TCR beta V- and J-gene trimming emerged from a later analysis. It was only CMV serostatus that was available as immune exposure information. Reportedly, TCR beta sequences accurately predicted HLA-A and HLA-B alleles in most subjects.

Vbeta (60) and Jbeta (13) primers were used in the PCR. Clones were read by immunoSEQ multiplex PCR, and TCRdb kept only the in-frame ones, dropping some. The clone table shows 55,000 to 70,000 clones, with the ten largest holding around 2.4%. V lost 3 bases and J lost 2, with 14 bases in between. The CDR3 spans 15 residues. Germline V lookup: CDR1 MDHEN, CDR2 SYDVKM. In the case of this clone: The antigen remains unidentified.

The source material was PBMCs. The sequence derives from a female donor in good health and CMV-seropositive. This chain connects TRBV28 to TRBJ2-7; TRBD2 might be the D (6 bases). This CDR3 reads CASSFSFGGTYEQYF. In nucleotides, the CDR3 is TGTGCCAGCAGTTTCTCCTTCGGCGGGACCTACGAGCAGTACTTC.